These T cell receptor beta chains were read from a single sample in a study of low-dose radiotherapy and immunotherapy resistance in tumors. TCRdb called the reads again in MiXCR, with one record for every CDR3 protein. The sample includes about 58,000 distinct CDR3 sequences, approximately 22% of them seen just once. The material was PBMCs, obtained after low-dose radiotherapy plus immunotherapy. The receptors were gathered from a male donor with prostate cancer. The CDR3 runs from the conserved cysteine through the conserved F or W. Each record gives: clone size, D gene, V gene, J gene, CDR3 protein, CDR3 DNA. D genes are given only for firm matches. Expanded clones are given a class, and other clones once, few, many or no size at all.

many,.,TRBV6-2/TRBV6-3,TRBJ2-7,CASSYSEGIVGDYEQYF,TGTGCCAGCAGTTACTCGGAGGGGATAGTGGGAGACTACGAGCAGTACTTC
many,.,TRBV3-1,TRBJ1-6,CASSQGWPSGSSPLHF,TGTGCCAGCAGCCAAGGTTGGCCCTCGGGGAGTTCACCCCTCCACTTT
many,.,TRBV9,TRBJ2-1,CASSVDGSNEQFF,TGTGCCAGCAGCGTAGACGGATCCAATGAGCAGTTCTTC
.,TRBD2,TRBV4-2,TRBJ2-1,CASSQETSGGNEQFF,TGTGCCAGCAGCCAAGAGACTAGCGGGGGCAATGAGCAGTTCTTC
many,.,TRBV6-2/TRBV6-3,TRBJ2-7,CASSPMAGSYEQYF,TGTGCCAGCAGCCCGATGGCGGGTTCCTACGAGCAGTACTTC
many,TRBD2,TRBV13,TRBJ2-1,CASSLREAHYSEQFF,TGTGCCAGCTCCCTGCGGGAGGCCCATTACAGTGAGCAGTTCTTC
many,TRBD1,TRBV11-2,TRBJ2-3,CASSLERRGQGSDTQYF,TGTGCCAGCAGCTTAGAGAGGCGGGGACAGGGGTCCGATACGCAGTATTTT
many,TRBD2,TRBV7-8,TRBJ2-5,CAVTSGSFGIGETQYF,TGTGCCGTGACTAGCGGGAGTTTTGGTATTGGGGAGACCCAGTACTTC
once,.,TRBV3-1,TRBJ2-1,CASSQGGRTIGEQFF,TGTGCCAGCAGCCAAGGGGGGAGAACTATAGGTGAGCAGTTCTTC
.,TRBD1,TRBV5-1,TRBJ2-1,CASSGWTGESGNEQFF,TGCGCCAGCAGCGGATGGACAGGGGAAAGTGGTAATGAGCAGTTCTTC
many,.,TRBV5-1,TRBJ2-1,CASRSGNELNEQFF,TGCGCCAGCAGGTCGGGGAACGAACTCAATGAGCAGTTCTTC
few,.,TRBV7-6,TRBJ2-3,CASSPDWGDTQYF,TGTGCCAGCAGCCCCGATTGGGGAGATACGCAGTATTTT
many,TRBD1,TRBV6-6,TRBJ1-1,CASSQTGSEAFF,TGTGCCAGCAGTCAGACAGGGTCTGAAGCTTTCTTT
.,.,TRBV11-2,TRBJ2-7,CASSARSYEQYF,TGTGCCAGCAGCGCCCGCTCCTACGAGCAGTACTTC
many,.,TRBV27,TRBJ2-5,CASSLSGLFQETQYF,TGTGCCAGCAGTTTGTCGGGGCTGTTCCAAGAGACCCAGTACTTC
many,.,TRBV19,TRBJ1-1,CASSARQQAPNTEAFF,TGTGCCAGTAGTGCTCGTCAACAGGCTCCGAACACTGAAGCTTTCTTT
many,.,TRBV7-2,TRBJ2-1,CASSFGTQQFF,TGTGCCAGCAGCTTCGGGACCCAGCAGTTCTTC
many,TRBD2,TRBV5-1,TRBJ2-3,CASSLLGSGGADTQYF,TGCGCCAGCAGCTTGCTGGGTAGCGGGGGCGCAGATACGCAGTATTTT
many,.,TRBV20-1,TRBJ2-3,CSALKGGSTDTQYF,TGCAGTGCCCTGAAGGGGGGGAGCACAGATACGCAGTATTTT
many,TRBD1,TRBV28,TRBJ1-5,CASSSRGEDNQPQHF,TGTGCCAGCAGTAGCAGGGGGGAGGACAATCAGCCCCAGCATTTT
many,TRBD1,TRBV5-4,TRBJ1-1,CASSTGQGPNTEAFF,TGTGCCAGCAGCACCGGACAGGGCCCAAACACTGAAGCTTTCTTT
few,TRBD2,TRBV5-1,TRBJ2-5,CASSLLGLAAQETQYF,TGCGCCAGCAGCTTGTTGGGACTAGCGGCACAAGAGACCCAGTACTTC
.,.,TRBV20-1,TRBJ2-2,CSARDDHAAGTGELFFF,.
many,.,TRBV23-1,TRBJ2-7,CASSRPYEQYF,TGCGCCAGCAGTCGGCCCTACGAGCAGTACTTC
.,.,TRBV5-3,TRBJ2-5,CASGAGSAPQQETQYF,TGTGCCAGCGGGGCGGGTAGCGCCCCACAGCAGGAGACCCAGTACTTC
many,TRBD2,TRBV28,TRBJ2-1,CASSFSGTSVNEQFF,TGTGCCAGCAGTTTTTCCGGGACTAGCGTCAATGAGCAGTTCTTC
many,.,TRBV5-1,TRBJ1-5,CASSLLPRTGPNNQPQHF,TGCGCCAGCAGCTTGTTACCCCGCACGGGGCCCAACAATCAGCCCCAGCATTTT
few,TRBD1,TRBV7-2,TRBJ1-4,CASSTKGQAGVSPTRLFFF,TGTGCCAGCAGCACCAAAGGACAGGCCGGGGTGTCCCCCACAAGACTGTTTTTTTTT
many,.,TRBV6-6,TRBJ1-1,CASSYSWGGDPVDTEAFF,TGTGCCAGCAGTTACTCGTGGGGCGGCGACCCTGTGGACACTGAAGCTTTCTTT
many,.,TRBV20-1,TRBJ1-5,CSARVPPNLSNQPQHF,TGCAGTGCTAGAGTCCCCCCAAATCTTAGCAATCAGCCCCAGCATTTT
many,.,TRBV2,TRBJ2-1,CASSERGMLYEQFF,TGTGCCAGCAGTGAGAGGGGTATGTTATATGAGCAGTTCTTC
many,.,TRBV28,TRBJ1-1,CASTSEAFF,TGTGCCAGCACCTCCGAAGCTTTCTTT
many,.,TRBV7-3,TRBJ2-3,CASSSSGYTDTQYF,TGTGCCAGCAGTTCCAGCGGGTACACAGATACGCAGTATTTT
many,TRBD2,TRBV11-1,TRBJ2-7,CASSQVTSGGPTQREQYF,TGCGCCAGCAGCCAAGTGACTAGCGGGGGCCCCACCCAGAGAGAGCAGTACTTC
.,.,TRBV20-1,TRBJ2-3,CSARDWGTTDTQYF,TGCAGTGCTAGAGACTGGGGGACCACAGATACGCAGTATTTT
many,TRBD2,TRBV20-1,TRBJ2-5,CSARVTSTGETQYF,TGCAGTGCTAGGGTGACTAGCACGGGGGAGACCCAGTACTTC
many,.,TRBV29-1,TRBJ2-5,CSVAFSGSQETQYF,TGCAGCGTGGCCTTTTCGGGCAGTCAAGAGACCCAGTACTTC
many,.,TRBV4-1,TRBJ1-1,CASSQGTIGTEAFF,TGCGCCAGCAGCCAAGGGACGATTGGTACTGAAGCTTTCTTT
.,TRBD2,TRBV5-4,TRBJ2-2,CASSHGTSGFTGELFF,TGTGCCAGCAGCCACGGGACTAGCGGGTTTACCGGGGAGCTGTTTTTT
many,.,TRBV19,TRBJ1-1,CASREAGTVGEAFF,TGTGCCAGTAGGGAAGCCGGGACGGTGGGTGAAGCTTTCTTT
many,.,TRBV6-6,TRBJ2-7,CASTETLTYEQYF,TGTGCCAGCACTGAGACCCTTACCTACGAGCAGTACTTC
few,.,TRBV7-8,TRBJ1-4,CASRGERDEKLFF,TGTGCCAGCAGGGGGGAGCGAGATGAAAAACTGTTTTTT
.,.,TRBV5-4,TRBJ2-1,CASSLVAASSYNEQFF,TGTGCCAGCAGCTTGGTCGCGGCCAGCTCCTACAATGAGCAGTTCTTC
few,TRBD1,TRBV13,TRBJ1-2,CASTSGTAQANYGYTF,TGTGCCAGCACCTCCGGGACAGCACAAGCTAACTATGGCTACACCTTC
few,.,TRBV25-1,TRBJ2-1,CASSLILGEEQFF,TGTGCCAGCAGTCTAATCCTAGGGGAGGAGCAGTTCTTC
many,TRBD1,TRBV6-2/TRBV6-3,TRBJ2-3,CASNPGQGTDTQYF,TGTGCCAGCAACCCAGGACAGGGAACAGATACGCAGTATTTT
many,.,TRBV20-1,TRBJ1-1,CSARDMGRSRYTEAFF,TGCAGTGCTAGAGATATGGGGAGGAGTAGATACACTGAAGCTTTCTTT
many,TRBD1,TRBV16,TRBJ2-1,CASSPPGGAYNEQFF,TGTGCCAGCAGCCCACCAGGGGGCGCCTACAATGAGCAGTTCTTC